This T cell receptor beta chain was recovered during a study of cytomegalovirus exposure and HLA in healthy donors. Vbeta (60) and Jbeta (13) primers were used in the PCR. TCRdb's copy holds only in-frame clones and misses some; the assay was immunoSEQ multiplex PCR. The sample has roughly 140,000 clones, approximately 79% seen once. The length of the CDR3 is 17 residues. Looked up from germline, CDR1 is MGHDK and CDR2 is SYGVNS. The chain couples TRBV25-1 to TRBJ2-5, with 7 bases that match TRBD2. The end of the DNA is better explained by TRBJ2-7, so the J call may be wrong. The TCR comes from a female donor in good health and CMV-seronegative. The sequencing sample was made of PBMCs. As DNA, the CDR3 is TGTGCCAGACTCTATCGGGGCCGCGGGAGTACCGCCTACGAGCAGTACTTC. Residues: CARLYRGRGSTAYEQYF.